The rows below give T cell receptor beta chains drawn from one sample of a study of blood T cells in healthy people across ages. MiXCR was run by TCRdb on the 5' RACE reads, yielding one entry per CDR3 protein. The sample records some 800,000 distinct CDR3 sequences, roughly 44% being singletons. The sample was blood. The receptors were gathered from a man between 60 and 70 years old in good health. Both conserved end residues are part of each CDR3. Each record gives: J gene, D gene, clone size, V gene, CDR3 protein, CDR3 DNA. The D gene is left open where the match is weak. Size is omitted from some rows. Given values are once, few, many or a class for expanded clones.

TRBJ2-3,NA,NA,TRBV7-2,CASSLADRARGGTDTQYF,TGTGCCAGCAGCTTAGCGGACAGGGCCCGGGGGGGCACGGATACGCAGTATTTT
TRBJ2-3,NA,NA,TRBV6-2/TRBV6-3,CASSKGTHDSTATQYF,TGTGCCAGCAGTAAAGGGACCCACGATAGCACAGCTACGCAGTATTTT
TRBJ2-7,TRBD2,NA,TRBV28,CASSLGGRGTEQYF,TGTGCCAGCAGTTTAGGTGGGCGGGGGACCGAGCAGTACTTC
TRBJ1-1,TRBD1,NA,TRBV7-9,CASSLGTGENTEAFF,TGTGCCAGCAGCTTAGGGACAGGGGAGAACACTGAAGCTTTCTTT
TRBJ2-1,TRBD1,few,TRBV13,CASSLGQGSSYNEQFF,TGTGCCAGCAGCCTGGGACAGGGAAGCTCCTACAATGAGCAGTTCTTC
TRBJ2-2,NA,NA,TRBV20-1,CSARNRLNTGELFF,TGCAGTGCTAGGAACAGACTAAACACCGGGGAGCTGTTTTTT
TRBJ2-3,NA,few,TRBV3-1,CASSLMGPGDTQYF,TGTGCCAGCAGCCTCATGGGACCGGGAGATACGCAGTATTTT
TRBJ2-3,NA,few,TRBV4-3,CASSPRTLDTQYF,TGCGCCAGCAGCCCGAGGACCCTAGATACGCAGTATTTT
TRBJ2-2,TRBD2,NA,TRBV13,CASSTLGTSGNTGELFF,TGTGCCAGCAGCACCCTGGGGACTAGCGGGAACACCGGGGAGCTGTTTTTT
TRBJ2-5,NA,NA,TRBV7-9,CASSSLWTQYF,TGTGCCAGCAGCTCCTTGTGGACCCAGTACTTC
TRBJ1-5,NA,few,TRBV2,CASSDRGDRSQPQHF,TGTGCCAGCAGTGATAGGGGCGACAGGTCCCAGCCCCAGCATTTT
TRBJ2-7,NA,NA,TRBV7-9,CASSLGQGNDEQYF,TGTGCCAGCAGTTTAGGGCAGGGGAACGACGAGCAGTACTTC
TRBJ2-7,NA,NA,TRBV7-9,CASSSAGTDRAIPRHEQYF,TGTGCCAGCAGCTCCGCCGGGACGGACCGCGCAATTCCGAGACACGAGCAGTACTTC
TRBJ2-1,TRBD2,few,TRBV12-3/TRBV12-4,CASSLFSSGGNFGEQFF,TGTGCCAGCAGTTTGTTTTCTAGCGGGGGGAACTTCGGGGAGCAGTTCTTC
TRBJ2-1,NA,NA,TRBV12-3/TRBV12-4,CASSLAQGSGEQFF,TGTGCCAGCAGTTTAGCACAGGGTTCGGGGGAGCAGTTCTTC
TRBJ2-6,NA,NA,TRBV6-4,CASSEEGGSSSGANVLTF,TGTGCCAGCAGTGAGGAGGGGGGCTCGAGCTCTGGGGCCAACGTCCTGACTTTC